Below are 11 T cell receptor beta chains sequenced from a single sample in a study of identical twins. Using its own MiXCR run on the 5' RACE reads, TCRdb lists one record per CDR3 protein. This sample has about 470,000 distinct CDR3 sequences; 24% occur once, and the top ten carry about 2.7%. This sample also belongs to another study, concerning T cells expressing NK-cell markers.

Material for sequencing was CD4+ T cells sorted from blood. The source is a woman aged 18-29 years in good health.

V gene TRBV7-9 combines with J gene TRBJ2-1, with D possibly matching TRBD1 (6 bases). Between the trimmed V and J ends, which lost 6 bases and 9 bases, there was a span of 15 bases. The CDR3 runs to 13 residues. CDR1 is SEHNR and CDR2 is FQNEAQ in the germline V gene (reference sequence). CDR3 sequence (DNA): TGTGCCAGCAGTTCTAACAGGGTCGGTGAGCAGTTCTTC. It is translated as CASSSNRVGEQFF.

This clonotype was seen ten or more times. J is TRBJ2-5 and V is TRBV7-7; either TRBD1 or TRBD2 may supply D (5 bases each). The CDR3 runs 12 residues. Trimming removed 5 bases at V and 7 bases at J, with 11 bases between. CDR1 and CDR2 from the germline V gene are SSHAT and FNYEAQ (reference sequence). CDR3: CASSPERGTQYF. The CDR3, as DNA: TGTGCCAGCAGCCCTGAGAGGGGGACCCAGTACTTC.

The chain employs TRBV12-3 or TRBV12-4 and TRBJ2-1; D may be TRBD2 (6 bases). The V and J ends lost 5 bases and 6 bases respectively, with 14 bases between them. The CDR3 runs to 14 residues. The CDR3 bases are TGTGCCAGCAGTCCAAGGGACTCACCCAATGAGCAGTTCTTC. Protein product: CASSPRDSPNEQFF.

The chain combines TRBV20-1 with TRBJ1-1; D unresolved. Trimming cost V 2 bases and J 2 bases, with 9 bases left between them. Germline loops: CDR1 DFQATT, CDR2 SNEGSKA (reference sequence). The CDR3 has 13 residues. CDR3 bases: TGCAGTGCTAGACGAGACACCAACACTGAAGCTTTCTTT. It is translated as CSARRDTNTEAFF.

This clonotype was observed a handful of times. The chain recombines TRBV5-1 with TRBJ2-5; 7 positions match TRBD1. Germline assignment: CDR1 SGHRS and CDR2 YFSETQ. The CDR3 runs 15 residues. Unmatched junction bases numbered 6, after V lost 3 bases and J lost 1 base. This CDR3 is CASSWRGTVQETQYF. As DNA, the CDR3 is TGCGCCAGCAGCTGGAGAGGGACAGTCCAAGAGACCCAGTACTTC.

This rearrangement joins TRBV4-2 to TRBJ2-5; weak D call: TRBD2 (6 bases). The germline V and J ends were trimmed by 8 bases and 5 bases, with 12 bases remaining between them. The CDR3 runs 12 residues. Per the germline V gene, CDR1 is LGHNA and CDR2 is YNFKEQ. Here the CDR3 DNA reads TGTGCCAGCGGGGGGAAAGGGGAGACCCAGTACTTC. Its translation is CASGGKGETQYF.

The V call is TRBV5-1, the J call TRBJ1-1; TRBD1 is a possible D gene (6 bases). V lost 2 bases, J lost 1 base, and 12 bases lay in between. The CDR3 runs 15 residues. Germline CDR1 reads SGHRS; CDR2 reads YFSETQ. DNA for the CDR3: TGCGCCAGCAGCTTACTACAGGGAGGGAACACTGAAGCTTTCTTT. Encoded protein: CASSLLQGGNTEAFF.

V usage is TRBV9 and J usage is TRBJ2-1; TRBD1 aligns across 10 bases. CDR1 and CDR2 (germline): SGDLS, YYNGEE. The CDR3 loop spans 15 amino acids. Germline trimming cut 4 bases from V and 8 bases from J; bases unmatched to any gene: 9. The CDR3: CASSSRQGAWDEQFF. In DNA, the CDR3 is TGTGCCAGCAGCTCTCGACAGGGGGCATGGGATGAGCAGTTCTTC.

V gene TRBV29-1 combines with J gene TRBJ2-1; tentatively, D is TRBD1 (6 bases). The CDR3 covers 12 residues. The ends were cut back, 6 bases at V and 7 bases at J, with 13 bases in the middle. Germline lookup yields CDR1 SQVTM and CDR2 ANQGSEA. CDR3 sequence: CSVEDSKNEQFF. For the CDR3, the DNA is TGCAGCGTCGAGGACAGTAAGAATGAGCAGTTCTTC.

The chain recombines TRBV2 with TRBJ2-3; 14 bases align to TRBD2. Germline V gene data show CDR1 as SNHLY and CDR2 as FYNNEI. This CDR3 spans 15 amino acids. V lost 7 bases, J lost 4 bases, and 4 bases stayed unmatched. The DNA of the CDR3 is TGTGCCAGCAAAGGGACTAGCGGGGGTGCAGATACGCAGTATTTT. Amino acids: CASKGTSGGADTQYF.

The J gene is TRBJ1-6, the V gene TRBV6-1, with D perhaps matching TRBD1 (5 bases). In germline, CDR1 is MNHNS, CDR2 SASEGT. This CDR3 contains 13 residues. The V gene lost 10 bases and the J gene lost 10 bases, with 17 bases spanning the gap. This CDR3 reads CATERGQNSPLHF. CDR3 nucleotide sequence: TGTGCCACCGAGAGGGGCCAGAACTCACCCCTCCACTTT.